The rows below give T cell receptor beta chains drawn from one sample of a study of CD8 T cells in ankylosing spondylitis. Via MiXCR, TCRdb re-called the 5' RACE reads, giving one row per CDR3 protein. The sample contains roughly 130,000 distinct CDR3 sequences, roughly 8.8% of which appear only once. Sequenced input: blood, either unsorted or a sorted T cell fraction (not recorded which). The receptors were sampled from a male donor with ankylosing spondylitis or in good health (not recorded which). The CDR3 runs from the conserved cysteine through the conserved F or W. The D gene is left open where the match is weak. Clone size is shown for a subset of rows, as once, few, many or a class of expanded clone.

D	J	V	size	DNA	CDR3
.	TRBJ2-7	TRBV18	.	TGTGCCAGCTCACCACGGTACAGAGCCTACGAGCAGTACTTC	CASSPRYRAYEQYF
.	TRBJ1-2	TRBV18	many	TGTGCCAGCTCAGACGGGGGTGGCTACACCTTC	CASSDGGGYTF
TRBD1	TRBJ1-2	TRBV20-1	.	TGCAGAGCAGGGGGAGGAAATGGCTACACCTTC	CRAGGGNGYTF
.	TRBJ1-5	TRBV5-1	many	TGCGCCAGCAGCTTGGCCCCAGGGAGTAATCAGCCCCAGCATTTT	CASSLAPGSNQPQHF
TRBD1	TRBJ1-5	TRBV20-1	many	TGCAGTGCTGAAGCGGGACAGGGTGGCAATCAGCCCCAGCATTTT	CSAEAGQGGNQPQHF
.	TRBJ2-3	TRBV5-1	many	TGCGCCAGCAGCTTGGCGGAGGCCACAGATACGCAGTATTTT	CASSLAEATDTQYF
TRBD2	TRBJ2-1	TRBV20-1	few	TGCAGTGTGAAGCGGGGACTAGCGGGAGATGTAAGTTTCGGTGAGCAGTTCTTC	CSVKRGLAGDVSFGEQFF
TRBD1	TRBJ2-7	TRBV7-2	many	TGTGCCAGCAGCTTAATCGACAGGGAACCTTCCTACGAGCAGTACTTC	CASSLIDREPSYEQYF
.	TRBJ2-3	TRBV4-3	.	TGCGCCAGCAGCTTCGGTCTTGTGCGGGGCACAGATACGCAGTATTTT	CASSFGLVRGTDTQYF
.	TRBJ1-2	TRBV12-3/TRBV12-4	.	TGTGCCAGCAGCCCGACAGTAAATGGCTACACCTTC	CASSPTVNGYTF
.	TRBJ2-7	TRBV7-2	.	TGTGCCAGCAGCTACCCGGGGACCAATGACGAGCAGTACTTC	CASSYPGTNDEQYF
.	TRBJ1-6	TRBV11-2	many	TGTGCCAGCAGCTTAGAATGGCTGGATAATTCACCCCTCCACTTT	CASSLEWLDNSPLHF
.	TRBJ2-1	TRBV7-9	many	TGTGCCAGCAGCGCCGATCAGCCCTACAATGAGCAGTTCTTC	CASSADQPYNEQFF
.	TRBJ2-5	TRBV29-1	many	TGCAGCGTTGAAGGCACAGGGGGCAGGACTAGCGAACCATTTGGGGAGACCCAGTACTTC	CSVEGTGGRTSEPFGETQYF
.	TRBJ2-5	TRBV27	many	TGTGCCAGCAGCTCGACTCAAACAGGGTTTCGGGAGACCCAGTACTTC	CASSSTQTGFRETQYF
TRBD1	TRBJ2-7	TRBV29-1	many	TGCAGCGCTTTCGGACAGGCCTACGATGAGCAGTACTTC	CSAFGQAYDEQYF
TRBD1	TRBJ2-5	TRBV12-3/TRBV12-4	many	TGTGCCAGCAGCCTGGGACAGGGCCCAGAGACCCAGTACTTC	CASSLGQGPETQYF
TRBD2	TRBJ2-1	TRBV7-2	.	TGTGCCAGCAGCTTAGCGTGGATAGCGGGAGTCAGTAATGAGCAGTTCTTC	CASSLAWIAGVSNEQFF
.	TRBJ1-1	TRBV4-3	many	TGCGCCAGCAGCCAGGCCACATGGAACACTGAAGCTTTCTTT	CASSQATWNTEAFF
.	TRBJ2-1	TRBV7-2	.	TGTGCCAGCAGCCAGCCCACGGGGCAGTTCTTC	CASSQPTGQFF
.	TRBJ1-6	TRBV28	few	TGTGCCAGCGAACCGGTCGAAAATTCACCCCTCCACTTT	CASEPVENSPLHF
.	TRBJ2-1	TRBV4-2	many	TGTGCCAGCAGCCAAGAGGGAACAGGGAGCAATGAGCAGTTCTTC	CASSQEGTGSNEQFF
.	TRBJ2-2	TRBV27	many	TGTGCCAGCAGTTACGGGGCGAGCACCGGGGAGCTGTTTTTT	CASSYGASTGELFF
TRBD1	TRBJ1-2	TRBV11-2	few	TGTGCCAGCAGAGCCGACAGGGGGAATGGCTACACCTTC	CASRADRGNGYTF
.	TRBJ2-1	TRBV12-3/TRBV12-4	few	TGTGCCAGCTTGGTGGGGAATGAGCAGTTCTTC	CASLVGNEQFF
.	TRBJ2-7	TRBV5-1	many	TGCGCCAGCAGCCCGCCAGAGAGTTCCTACGAGCAGTACTTC	CASSPPESSYEQYF
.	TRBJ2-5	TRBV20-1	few	TGCAGCCTTCACAACACAGGGAGACTGTACTTC	CSLHNTGRLYF
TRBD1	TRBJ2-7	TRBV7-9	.	TGTGCCAGCAGCCCAAGGACAGGGCGACTCGACGAGCAGTACTTC	CASSPRTGRLDEQYF
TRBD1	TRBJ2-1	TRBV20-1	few	TGCAGTGCTAGTGATGGCCGGGACAGGCTCCATGAGCAGTTCTTC	CSASDGRDRLHEQFF
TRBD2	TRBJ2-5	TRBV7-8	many	TGTGCCAGCAGCGCTACCGTCTCCCCACTAAGCGGGAGTAGAGAGACCCAGTACTTC	CASSATVSPLSGSRETQYF
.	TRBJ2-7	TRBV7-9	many	TGTGCCAGCAGCTTAGCAACCTCCGGGACAAAATACTACGAGCAGTACTTC	CASSLATSGTKYYEQYF
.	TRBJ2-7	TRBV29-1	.	TGCAGCGTCACATTGACTACAGGGACCTACGAGCAGTACTTC	CSVTLTTGTYEQYF
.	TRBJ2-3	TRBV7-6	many	TGTGCCAGCAGCTTAGTGGTAGCCGGACTCACAGATACGCAGTATTTT	CASSLVVAGLTDTQYF
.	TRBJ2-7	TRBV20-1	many	TGCAGTGCTAGGGCAGGTAGAGGTATCCAGCAGTACTTC	CSARAGRGIQQYF
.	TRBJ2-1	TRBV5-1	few	TGCGCCAGCAGCGCCGGGGGGCGGGCCTCCTACAATGAGCAGTTCTTC	CASSAGGRASYNEQFF
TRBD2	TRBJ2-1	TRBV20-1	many	TGCAGTGCAAATAGCGGGAGGGCGGATGAGCAGTTCTTC	CSANSGRADEQFF
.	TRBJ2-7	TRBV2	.	TGTGCCAGCAGTTACGCAGGGTTAAACACTGGCGAGCAGTACTTC	CASSYAGLNTGEQYF
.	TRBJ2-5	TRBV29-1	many	TGCAGCGTTCGTAGCGGTCAAGAGACCCAGTACTTC	CSVRSGQETQYF
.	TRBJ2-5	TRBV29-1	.	TGCAGCGCCGCCGAAGAGACCCAGTACTTC	CSAAEETQYF
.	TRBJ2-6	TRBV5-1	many	TGCGCCAGCAGCGCCTGGGGTGATGGGGCCAACGTCCTGACTTTC	CASSAWGDGANVLTF
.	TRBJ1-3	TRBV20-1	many	TGCAGTGCTAGAGCGGACACCTCTGGAAACACCATATATTTT	CSARADTSGNTIYF
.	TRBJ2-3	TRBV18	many	TGTGCCAGCTCATCACTCAGGGGATCTAGCACAGATACGCAGTATTTT	CASSSLRGSSTDTQYF
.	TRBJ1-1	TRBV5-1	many	TGCGCCAGCAGCTTGATAAGGGGAGGGATCACTGAAGCTTTCTTT	CASSLIRGGITEAFF
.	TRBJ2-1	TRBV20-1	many	TGCAGTGCTATCTCCGTTCTCGACTACAATGAGCAGTTCTTC	CSAISVLDYNEQFF
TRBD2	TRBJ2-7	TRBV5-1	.	TGCGCCAGCAGCTTGGTGGGGGGGATTAGATCCGACGAGCAGTACTTC	CASSLVGGIRSDEQYF
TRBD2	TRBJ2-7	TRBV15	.	TGTGCCACCAGCAGAGATCGGCTAGCGGGAGCGAAGCAGTACTTC	CATSRDRLAGAKQYF
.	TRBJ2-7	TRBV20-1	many	TGCAGTGCTAGAGATCGAGGGGCCAACCCCTACGAGCAGTACTTC	CSARDRGANPYEQYF
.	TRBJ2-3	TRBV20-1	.	TGCAGTGCCCGGGAGTTCAGCACAGATACGCAGTATTTT	CSAREFSTDTQYF
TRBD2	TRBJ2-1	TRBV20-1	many	TGCAGTGCCCCCCCCCTAGCGGTCTCTCGGGAGCAGTTCTTC	CSAPPLAVSREQFF
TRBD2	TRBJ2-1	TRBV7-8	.	TGTGCCAGCAGCTTGGTCCAGCGGGAGGGTAATGAGCAGTTCTTC	CASSLVQREGNEQFF
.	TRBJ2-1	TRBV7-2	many	TGTGCCAGCAGCTTTTTAAATGAGCAGTTCTTC	CASSFLNEQFF
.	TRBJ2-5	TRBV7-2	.	TGTGCCAGCAGCTTAGCGGGGCCCCAAGAGACCCAGTACTTC	CASSLAGPQETQYF
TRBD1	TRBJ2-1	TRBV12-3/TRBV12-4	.	TGTGCCAGCAGTCGACAGGGGGAGCTGAACAATGAGCAGTTCTTC	CASSRQGELNNEQFF
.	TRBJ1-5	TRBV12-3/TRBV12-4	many	TGTGCCAGCAGTTTTTCTCGACAACCTCATCAGCCCCAGCATTTT	CASSFSRQPHQPQHF